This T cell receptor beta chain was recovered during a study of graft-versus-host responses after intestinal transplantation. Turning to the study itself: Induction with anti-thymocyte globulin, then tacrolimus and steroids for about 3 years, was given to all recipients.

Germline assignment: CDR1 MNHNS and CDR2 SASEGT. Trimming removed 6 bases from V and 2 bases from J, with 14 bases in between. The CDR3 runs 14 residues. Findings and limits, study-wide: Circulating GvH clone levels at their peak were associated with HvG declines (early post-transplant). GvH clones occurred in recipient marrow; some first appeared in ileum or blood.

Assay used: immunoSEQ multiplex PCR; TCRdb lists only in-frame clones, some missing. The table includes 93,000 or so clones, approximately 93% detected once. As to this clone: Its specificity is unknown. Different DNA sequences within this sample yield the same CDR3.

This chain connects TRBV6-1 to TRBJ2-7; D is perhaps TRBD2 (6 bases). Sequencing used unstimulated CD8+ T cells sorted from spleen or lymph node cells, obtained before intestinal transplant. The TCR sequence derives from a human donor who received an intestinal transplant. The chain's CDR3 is CASRNGAGPYEQYF. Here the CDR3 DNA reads TGTGCCAGCAGAAATGGTGCGGGGCCCTACGAGCAGTACTTC.